This entry describes one T cell receptor (beta chain). Its antigen is undetermined. V was clipped by 6 bases and J by 0 bases; unmatched bases: 13. CDR3 size: 17 residues. Germline lookup yields CDR1 WNHNN and CDR2 SYGVQD (reference sequence). Data came from immunoSEQ multiplex PCR; TCRdb stores just in-frame clones and leaves some out. Here the sample spans around 980,000 clones, 75% to 80% being singletons. Negatively enriched CD4+ T cells were divided by CD45RA into naive and memory. The data originate from a study of shared clonotypes between healthy human individuals. Study in general: The donor pool was made up of a couple of women and a few men aged 18 to 49. CD4 naive and CD4 memory each took three plates per donor, while CD8 naive took two and CD8 memory one.

Findings and limits, study-wide: Clonotypes shared by all four donors outscored non-shared clonotypes in generation probability.

The V call is TRBV10-1, the J call TRBJ2-7; 8 positions match TRBD2. The TCR was taken from a man between 18 and 35 years old in good health. Some clones in this sample may be carry-over from other donors' samples. Sequencing was done on a sample of memory CD4+ T cells from PBMCs. Noted subset: CD45RA-negative fraction. CDR3 region: CASSPGRGERVSYEQYF. CDR3 coding DNA: TGCGCCAGCAGCCCTGGGCGGGGGGAGAGAGTCTCCTACGAGCAGTACTTC.